This TCR beta chain was sequenced during a study of T-cell memory formation after mild COVID-19. TCRdb re-analysed the 5' RACE reads in MiXCR, keeping a single row per CDR3 protein. The sample shows over 150,000 distinct CDR3 sequences, under 15% of them seen only once. Germline CDR1 reads SGHDT; CDR2 reads YYEEEE. The length of the CDR3 is 18 residues. J gave up 0 bases and V 1 base, and 10 bases lay outside the gene matches. J is TRBJ1-5 and V is TRBV5-6; 7 nucleotides agree with TRBD1. Sequenced material: PBMCs or a T cell subset sorted from them (not recorded which). This clonotype was obtained from a man between 18 and 29 years old who had mild COVID-19 (a few samples of this study predate the infection). Cell type and time point are not known. The CDR3 region is CASSLRGPRQGSNQPQHF. In DNA form, the CDR3 reads TGTGCCAGCAGCTTGCGAGGTCCCAGACAGGGTAGCAATCAGCCCCAGCATTTT.